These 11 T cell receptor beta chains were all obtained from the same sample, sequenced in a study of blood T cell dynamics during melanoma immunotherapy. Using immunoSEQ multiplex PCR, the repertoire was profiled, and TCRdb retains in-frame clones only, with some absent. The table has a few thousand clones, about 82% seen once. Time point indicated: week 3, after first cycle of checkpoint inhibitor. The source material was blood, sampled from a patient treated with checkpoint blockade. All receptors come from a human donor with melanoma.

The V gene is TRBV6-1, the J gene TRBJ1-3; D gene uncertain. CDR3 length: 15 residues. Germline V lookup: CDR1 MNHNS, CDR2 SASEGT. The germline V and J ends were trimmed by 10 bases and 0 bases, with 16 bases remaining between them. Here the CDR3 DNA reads TGTGCCACCTCTCCGAGGGTTTACTCTGGAAACACCATATATTTT. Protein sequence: CATSPRVYSGNTIYF.

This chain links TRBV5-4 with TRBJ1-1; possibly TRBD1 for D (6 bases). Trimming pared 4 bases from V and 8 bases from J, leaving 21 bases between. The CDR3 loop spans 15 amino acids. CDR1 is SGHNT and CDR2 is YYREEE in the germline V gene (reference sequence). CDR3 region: CASSPYTIDRREAFF. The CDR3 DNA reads TGTGCCAGCAGCCCCTACACTATCGACAGGAGAGAAGCTTTCTTT. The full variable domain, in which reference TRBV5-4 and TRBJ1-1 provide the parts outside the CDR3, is ETGVTQSPTHLIKTRGQQVTLRCSSQSGHNTVSWYQQALGQGPQFIFQYYREEENGRGNFPPRFSGLQFPNYSSELNVNALELDDSALYLCASSPYTIDRREAFFGQGTRLTVV.

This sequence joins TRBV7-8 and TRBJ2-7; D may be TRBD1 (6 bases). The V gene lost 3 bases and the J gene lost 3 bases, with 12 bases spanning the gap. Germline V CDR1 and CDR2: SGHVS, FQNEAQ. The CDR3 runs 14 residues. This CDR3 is CASSFRTDSYEQYF. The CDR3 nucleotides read TGTGCCAGCAGCTTCCGGACAGATAGCTACGAGCAGTACTTC.

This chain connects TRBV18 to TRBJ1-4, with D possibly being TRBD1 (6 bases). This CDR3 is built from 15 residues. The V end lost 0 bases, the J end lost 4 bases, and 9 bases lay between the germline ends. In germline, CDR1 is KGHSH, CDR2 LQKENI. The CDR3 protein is CASSPPGQINEKLFF. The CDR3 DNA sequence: TGTGCCAGCTCACCACCCGGACAGATTAATGAAAAACTGTTTTTT.

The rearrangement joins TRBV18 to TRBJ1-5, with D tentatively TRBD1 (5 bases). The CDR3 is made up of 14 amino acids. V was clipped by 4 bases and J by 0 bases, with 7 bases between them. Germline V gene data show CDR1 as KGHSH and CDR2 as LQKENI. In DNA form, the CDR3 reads TGTGCCAGCTCACAGGGGAATAGCAATCAGCCCCAGCATTTT. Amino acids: CASSQGNSNQPQHF.

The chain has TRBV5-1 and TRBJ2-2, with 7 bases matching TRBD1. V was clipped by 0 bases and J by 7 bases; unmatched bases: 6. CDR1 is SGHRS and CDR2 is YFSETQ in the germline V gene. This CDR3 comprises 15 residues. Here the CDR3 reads CASSLDRGAGGELFF. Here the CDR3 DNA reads TGCGCCAGCAGCTTGGACAGGGGCGCTGGCGGGGAGCTGTTTTTT.

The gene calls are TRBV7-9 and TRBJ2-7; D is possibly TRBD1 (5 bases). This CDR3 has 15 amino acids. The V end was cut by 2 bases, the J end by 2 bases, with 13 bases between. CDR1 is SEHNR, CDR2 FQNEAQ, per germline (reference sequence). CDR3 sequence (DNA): TGTGCCAGCAGCTTACGCCGAGACAGAACCTACGAGCAGTACTTC. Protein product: CASSLRRDRTYEQYF.

CDR3: CASSMGPDSYNEQFF. CDR3 nucleotide sequence: TGTGCCAGTAGTATGGGGCCTGATTCCTACAATGAGCAGTTCTTC. V usage is TRBV19 and J usage is TRBJ2-1, with D possibly being TRBD1 (5 bases). The CDR3 loop spans 15 amino acids. Germline-derived CDR1 and CDR2 are LNHDA and SQIVND (reference sequence). The V and J ends lost 3 bases and 1 base respectively, with 10 bases between them.

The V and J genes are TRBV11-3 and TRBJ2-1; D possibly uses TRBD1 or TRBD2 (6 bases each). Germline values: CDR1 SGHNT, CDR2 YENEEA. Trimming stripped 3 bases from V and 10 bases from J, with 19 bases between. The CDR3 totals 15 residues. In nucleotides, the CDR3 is TGTGCCAGCAGCTTTACCAGGGCGGGACATGGGGAGCAGTTCTTC. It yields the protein CASSFTRAGHGEQFF.

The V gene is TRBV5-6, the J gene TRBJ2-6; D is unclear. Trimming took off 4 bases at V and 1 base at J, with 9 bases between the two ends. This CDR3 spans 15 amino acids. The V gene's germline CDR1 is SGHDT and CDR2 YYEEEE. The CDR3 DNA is TGTGCCAGCAGCCCAATCCCATCTGGGGCCAACGTCCTGACTTTC. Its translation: CASSPIPSGANVLTF.

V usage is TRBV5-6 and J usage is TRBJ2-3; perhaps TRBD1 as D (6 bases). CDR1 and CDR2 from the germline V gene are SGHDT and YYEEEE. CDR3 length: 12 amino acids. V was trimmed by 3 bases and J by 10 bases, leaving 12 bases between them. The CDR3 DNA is TGTGCCAGCAGCTCGAGGTGGGGGCCGCAGTATTTT. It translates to CASSSRWGPQYF.